Given below is one TCR beta chain in context. Its cognate antigen is unknown. The germline gives CDR1 MDHEN, CDR2 SYDVKM. Losses at the gene ends were 5 bases for V and 0 bases for J; bases not matched to a gene: 3. CDR3 length: 16 residues. This entry comes from a study of PD-1 blockade in classical Hodgkin lymphoma. Background on the study: Every 2 weeks, patients had 3 mg/kg nivolumab intravenously.

Every patient had relapsed following autologous stem cell transplantation, and cohorts differed in brentuximab vedotin exposure. TCRdb keeps only in-frame clones here, not all; method: immunoSEQ multiplex PCR. The data show 20,000 to 25,000 clones, about 82% seen once. Overall study results and limits: Unlike CD8+ TCR diversity, which did not rise significantly by C4D1, CD4+ TCR diversity did. Baseline diversity in complete responders resembled that of newly diagnosed patients. Nivolumab initiated under 1 year post-ASCT led to patient exclusion.

The specimen was peripheral blood mononuclear cells (PBMCs), collected before the second cycle of nivolumab. The V call is TRBV28, the J call TRBJ1-6; TRBD1 aligns across 8 bases. The sequence was collected from a human donor with classical Hodgkin lymphoma. In DNA form, the CDR3 reads TGTGCCAGCAGTAGGACAGGGAGCTCCTATAATTCACCCCTCCACTTT. It yields the protein CASSRTGSSYNSPLHF. Filled out from reference TRBV28 and TRBJ1-6, the complete variable domain reads DVKVTQSSRYLVKRTGEKVFLECVQDMDHENMFWYRQDPGLGLRLIYFSYDVKMKEKGDIPEGYSVSREKKERFSLILESASTNQTSMYLCASSRTGSSYNSPLHFGNGTRLTVT.